A selection of T cell receptor beta chains follows, all from one sample in a study of PD-L1 blockade in urothelial cancer. Profiled with immunoSEQ multiplex PCR; TCRdb holds only in-frame clones, not every one. This sample has about 120,000 clones, with roughly 83% found just once. The sequencing here drew on PBMCs, taken around atezolizumab (anti-PD-L1) treatment. These TCRs come from a man in his fifties or sixties with urothelial cancer. Both conserved end residues are part of each CDR3. The D gene is left open where the match is weak. Clone sizes are given selectively: once, few, many, or a class where the clone is expanded.

D	size	V	J	CDR3	DNA
-	-	TRBV2	TRBJ2-7	CASSRSSYEQYF	TGTGCCAGCAGTAGGAGCTCCTACGAGCAGTACTTC
TRBD2	-	TRBV19	TRBJ2-3	CASSIPRTSGSTDTQYF	TGTGCCAGTAGTATCCCGCGGACTAGCGGGAGTACAGATACGCAGTATTTT
-	-	TRBV5-1	TRBJ2-5	CASSLGGGGPLAQYF	TGCGCCAGCAGCTTGGGGGGTGGGGGCCCCCTCGCCCAGTACTTC
TRBD1	-	TRBV6-5	TRBJ2-2	CASSYRRGTGELFF	TGTGCCAGCAGTTACCGCAGGGGGACCGGGGAGCTGTTTTTT
TRBD1	once	TRBV5-1	TRBJ1-1	CASSLPRDRGFDSMAFF	TGCGCCAGCAGCTTGCCCCGGGACAGGGGTTTCGATTCAATGGCTTTCTTT
TRBD1	-	TRBV6-5	TRBJ2-7	CASRKTGNYEQYF	TGTGCCAGCAGGAAGACAGGGAACTACGAGCAGTACTTC
-	-	TRBV27	TRBJ2-7	CASSSAGAYEQYF	TGTGCCAGCAGTTCGGCAGGGGCCTACGAGCAGTACTTC
TRBD2	-	TRBV27	TRBJ2-7	CASSVQGLAGPEQYF	TGTGCCAGCAGTGTCCAGGGACTAGCGGGTCCCGAGCAGTACTTC
-	-	TRBV10-3	TRBJ2-1	CAISGQNLAASYNEQFF	TGTGCCATCAGTGGACAGAACCTTGCGGCCTCCTACAATGAGCAGTTCTTC
TRBD1	-	TRBV30	TRBJ1-6	CAWGTGNNSPLHF	TGTGCCTGGGGGACAGGGAATAATTCACCCCTCCACTTT
TRBD1	few	TRBV28	TRBJ2-7	CASRRQGNYEQYF	TGTGCCAGCAGACGACAGGGGAACTACGAGCAGTACTTC
TRBD1	-	TRBV28	TRBJ1-1	CASSRDRINPEAFF	TGTGCCAGCAGCAGGGACAGAATAAACCCCGAAGCTTTCTTT
TRBD2	-	TRBV28	TRBJ2-7	CASSTREGLYEQYF	TGTGCCAGCAGCACACGGGAGGGCCTATACGAGCAGTACTTC
TRBD1	many	TRBV2	TRBJ1-4	CASSEAGTGNEKLFF	TGTGCCAGCAGTGAGGCCGGGACAGGAAATGAAAAACTGTTTTTT
-	-	TRBV28	TRBJ1-5	CASQWDTSLNQPQHF	TGTGCCAGCCAATGGGACACTTCACTCAATCAGCCCCAGCATTTT
TRBD2	-	TRBV27	TRBJ2-1	CASSFTNLFTSGRANEQFF	TGTGCCAGCAGTTTCACAAACCTATTCACTAGCGGGAGGGCCAATGAGCAGTTCTTC
-	-	TRBV5-1	TRBJ2-3	CASSSTRDTQYF	TGCGCCAGCAGCTCCACAAGAGATACGCAGTATTTT
TRBD1	-	TRBV7-8	TRBJ1-4	CASSLAGTGGEKLFF	TGTGCCAGCAGCTTAGCGGGGACAGGGGGAGAAAAACTGTTTTTT
TRBD1	-	TRBV18	TRBJ2-1	CASSPPGAGTAYNEQFF	TGTGCCAGCTCACCACCGGGCGCCGGGACAGCCTACAATGAGCAGTTCTTC
-	once	TRBV5-8	TRBJ2-5	CASSRTRGVQTQYF	TGTGCCAGCAGCAGGACCCGCGGGGTGCAGACCCAGTACTTC
TRBD1	-	TRBV6-5	TRBJ1-1	CASSWDRKAFF	TGTGCCAGCAGTTGGGACAGAAAAGCTTTCTTT
-	medium-sized	TRBV7-2	TRBJ2-7	CASSFARDYEQYF	TGTGCCAGCAGCTTTGCCAGGGACTACGAGCAGTACTTC
TRBD2	once	TRBV18	TRBJ2-7	CASSPFSWTSGSSGEQYF	TGTGCCAGCTCACCTTTTTCATGGACTAGCGGGAGTTCGGGAGAGCAGTACTTC
-	-	TRBV9	TRBJ2-1	CASSEGGPYNEQFF	TGTGCCAGCAGCGAGGGAGGCCCGTACAATGAGCAGTTCTTC
TRBD1	-	TRBV6-6	TRBJ1-6	CAIANGQGNSPLHF	TGTGCCATCGCGAATGGACAGGGCAATTCACCCCTCCACTTT
TRBD2	once	TRBV19	TRBJ2-2	CASGETSGIPGELFF	TGTGCCAGTGGGGAGACTAGCGGGATACCCGGGGAGCTGTTTTTT
-	-	TRBV5-1	TRBJ2-6	CASSLESGNSGANVLTF	TGCGCCAGCAGCTTGGAGTCAGGGAACTCTGGGGCCAACGTCCTGACTTTC
-	-	TRBV5-6	TRBJ1-6	CASSLVRGNSPLHF	TGTGCCAGCAGCTTGGTCAGGGGTAATTCACCCCTCCACTTT
TRBD1	few	TRBV9	TRBJ2-3	CASSARQGAGADTQYF	TGTGCCAGCAGCGCTAGACAGGGGGCTGGAGCAGATACGCAGTATTTT
TRBD1	few	TRBV6-5	TRBJ1-4	CASRRGRRDNEKLFF	TGTGCCAGCAGAAGGGGGCGCCGGGATAATGAAAAACTGTTTTTT
-	once	TRBV10-3	TRBJ2-3	CAIRTASGADTQYF	TGTGCCATCAGGACAGCCTCGGGCGCAGATACGCAGTATTTT
-	once	TRBV14	TRBJ2-4	CASSQGARVAKNIQYF	TGTGCCAGCAGCCAAGGGGCCAGGGTGGCCAAAAACATTCAGTACTTC
TRBD2	-	TRBV19	TRBJ2-1	CASSDIAGVGNEQFF	TGTGCCAGTAGTGATATAGCGGGAGTAGGCAATGAGCAGTTCTTC
TRBD1	few	TRBV10-3	TRBJ2-2	CAISGTGNGGELFF	TGTGCCATCAGTGGGACAGGGAACGGCGGGGAGCTGTTTTTT
TRBD2	-	TRBV4-2	TRBJ2-1	CASSQLAGVRGSYNEQFF	TGTGCCAGCAGCCAATTAGCGGGAGTACGGGGCTCCTACAATGAGCAGTTCTTC
TRBD1	-	TRBV7-9	TRBJ1-5	CASSFGGQGYSNQPQHF	TGTGCCAGCAGCTTTGGGGGACAGGGCTATAGCAATCAGCCCCAGCATTTT
-	-	TRBV19	TRBJ1-6	CASSSTGFETLHF	TGTGCCAGTAGTAGTACAGGGTTTGAGACCCTCCACTTT
TRBD1	-	TRBV28	TRBJ2-7	CASSVGGSGIYEQYF	TGTGCCAGCAGTGTAGGGGGCTCGGGGATTTACGAGCAGTACTTC
-	-	TRBV18	TRBJ1-2	CASSPVRDYGYTF	TGTGCCAGCTCACCGGTGAGGGACTATGGCTACACCTTC
-	few	TRBV30	TRBJ2-2	CAWSESPGELFF	TGTGCCTGGAGTGAGAGCCCCGGGGAGCTGTTTTTT
-	many	TRBV28	TRBJ2-7	CASSLTWAGDFDEQYF	TGTGCCAGCAGTTTAACGTGGGCTGGGGACTTCGACGAGCAGTACTTC
TRBD2	-	TRBV5-1	TRBJ2-7	CASSPIAGSGEQYF	TGCGCCAGCAGCCCGATAGCGGGTTCGGGCGAGCAGTACTTC
-	-	TRBV9	TRBJ2-3	CASSVGQANLISSTDTQYF	TGTGCCAGCAGCGTAGGGCAGGCAAACCTCATTTCTAGCACAGATACGCAGTATTTT
TRBD2	-	TRBV30	TRBJ2-7	CAWRASGSYEQYF	TGTGCCTGGCGGGCTAGCGGGAGCTACGAGCAGTACTTC
-	-	TRBV7-3	TRBJ2-2	CASSFSGNTGELFF	TGTGCCAGCAGCTTCAGCGGGAACACCGGGGAGCTGTTTTTT
TRBD1	-	TRBV7-3	TRBJ1-1	CASTSEGQVPFF	TGTGCCAGCACCTCCGAGGGACAGGTACCTTTCTTT
-	-	TRBV30	TRBJ1-4	CAWRKAGTNEKLFF	TGTGCCTGGAGGAAAGCAGGGACTAATGAAAAACTGTTTTTT